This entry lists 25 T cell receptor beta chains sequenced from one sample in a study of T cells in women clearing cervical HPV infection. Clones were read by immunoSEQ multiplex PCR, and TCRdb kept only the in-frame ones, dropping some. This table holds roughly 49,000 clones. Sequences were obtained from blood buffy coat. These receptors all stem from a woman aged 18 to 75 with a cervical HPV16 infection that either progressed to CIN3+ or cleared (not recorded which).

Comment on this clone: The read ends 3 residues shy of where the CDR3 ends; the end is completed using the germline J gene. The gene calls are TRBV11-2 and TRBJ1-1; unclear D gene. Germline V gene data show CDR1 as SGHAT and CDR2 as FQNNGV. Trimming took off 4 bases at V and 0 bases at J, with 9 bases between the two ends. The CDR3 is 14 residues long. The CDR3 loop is CASSSADMNTEAFF. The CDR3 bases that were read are TGTGCCAGCAGCTCGGCTGACATGAACACTGAA.

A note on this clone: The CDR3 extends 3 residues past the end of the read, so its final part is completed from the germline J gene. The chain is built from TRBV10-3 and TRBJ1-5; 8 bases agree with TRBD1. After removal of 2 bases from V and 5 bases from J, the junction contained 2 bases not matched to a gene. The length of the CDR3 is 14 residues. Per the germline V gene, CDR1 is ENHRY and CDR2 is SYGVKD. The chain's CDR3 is CAISEAGGDQPQHF. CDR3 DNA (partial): TGTGCCATCAGTGAGGCAGGGGGCGATCAGCCC.

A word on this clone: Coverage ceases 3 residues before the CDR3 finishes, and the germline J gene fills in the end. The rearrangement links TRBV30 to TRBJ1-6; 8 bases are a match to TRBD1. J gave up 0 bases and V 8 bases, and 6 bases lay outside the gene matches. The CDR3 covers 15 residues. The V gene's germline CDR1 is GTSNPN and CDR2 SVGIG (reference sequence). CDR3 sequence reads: CAVAGGSSYNSPLHF. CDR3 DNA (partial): TGTGCCGTCGCAGGGGGCAGCTCCTATAATTCACCC.

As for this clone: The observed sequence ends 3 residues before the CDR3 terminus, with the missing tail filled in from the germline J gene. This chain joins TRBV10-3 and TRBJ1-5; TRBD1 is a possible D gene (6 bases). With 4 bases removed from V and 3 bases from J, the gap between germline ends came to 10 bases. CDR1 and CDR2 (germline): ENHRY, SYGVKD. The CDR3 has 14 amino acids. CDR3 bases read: TGTGCCATCAGTGGGCAGGGGCTCAATCAGCCC. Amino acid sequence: CAISGQGLNQP. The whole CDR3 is CAISGQGLNQPQHF.

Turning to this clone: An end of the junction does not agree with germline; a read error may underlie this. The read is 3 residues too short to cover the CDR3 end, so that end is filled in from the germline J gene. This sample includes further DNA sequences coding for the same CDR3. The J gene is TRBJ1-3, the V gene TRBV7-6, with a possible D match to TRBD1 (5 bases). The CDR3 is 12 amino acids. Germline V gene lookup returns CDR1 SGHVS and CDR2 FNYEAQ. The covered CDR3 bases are TGTGCCAGCAGCTTACAGGGCGACACG. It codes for CASSLQGDT. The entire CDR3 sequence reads CASSLQGDTIYF.

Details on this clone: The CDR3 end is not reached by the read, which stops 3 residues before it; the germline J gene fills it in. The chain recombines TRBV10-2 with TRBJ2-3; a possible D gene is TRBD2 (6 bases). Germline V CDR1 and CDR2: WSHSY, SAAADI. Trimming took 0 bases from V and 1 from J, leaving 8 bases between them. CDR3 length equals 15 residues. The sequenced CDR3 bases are TGCGCCAGCAGTGAGTCCTCGGGGGGCACAGATACG. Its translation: CASSESSGGTDT. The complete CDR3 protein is CASSESSGGTDTQYF.

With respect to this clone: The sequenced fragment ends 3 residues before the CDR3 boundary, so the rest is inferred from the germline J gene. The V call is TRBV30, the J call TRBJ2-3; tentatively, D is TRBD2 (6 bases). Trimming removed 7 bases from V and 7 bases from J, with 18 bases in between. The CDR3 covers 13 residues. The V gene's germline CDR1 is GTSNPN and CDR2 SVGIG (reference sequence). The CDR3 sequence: CAFFRDLNYTQYF. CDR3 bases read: TGTGCCTTCTTCCGGGACTTAAATTATACG. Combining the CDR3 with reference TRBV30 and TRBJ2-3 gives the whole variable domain SQTIHQWPATLVQPVGSPLSLECTVEGTSNPNLYWYRQAAGRGLQLLFYSVGIGQISSEVPQNLSASRPQDRQFILSSKKLLLSDSGFYLCAFFRDLNYTQYFGPGTRLTVL.

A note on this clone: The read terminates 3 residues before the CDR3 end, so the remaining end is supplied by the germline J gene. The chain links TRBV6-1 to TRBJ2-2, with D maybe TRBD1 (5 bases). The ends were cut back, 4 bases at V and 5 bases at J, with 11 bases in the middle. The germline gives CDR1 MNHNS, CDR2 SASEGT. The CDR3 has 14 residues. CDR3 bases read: TGTGCCAGCAGTGTGTGGCAGGGAACCGGGGAG. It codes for CASSVWQGTGE. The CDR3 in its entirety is CASSVWQGTGELFF.

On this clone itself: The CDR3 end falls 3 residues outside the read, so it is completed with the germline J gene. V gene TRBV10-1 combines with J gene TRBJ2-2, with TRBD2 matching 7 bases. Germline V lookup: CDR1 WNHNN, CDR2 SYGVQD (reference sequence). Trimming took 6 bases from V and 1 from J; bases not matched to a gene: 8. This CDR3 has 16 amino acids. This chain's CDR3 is CASSTRAGKNTGELFF. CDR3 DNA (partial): TGCGCCAGCAGCACACGAGCGGGGAAGAACACCGGGGAG.

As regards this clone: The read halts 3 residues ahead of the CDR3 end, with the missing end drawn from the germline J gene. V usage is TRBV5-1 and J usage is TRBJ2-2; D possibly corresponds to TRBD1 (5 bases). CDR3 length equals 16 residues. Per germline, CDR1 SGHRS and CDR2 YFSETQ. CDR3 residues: CASSLTGQGSNEKLFF. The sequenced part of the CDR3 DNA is TGCGCCAGCAGCTTGACTGGGCAGGGCTCTAATGAAAAG.

Incomplete CDR3 DNA: TGTGCCAGCAGTGAAACTCTATCCTACGAG. Residues: CASSETLSYE. From start to end, the CDR3 is CASSETLSYEQYF. The chain is built from TRBV6-1 and TRBJ2-7; D is undetermined. With the read ending 3 residues before the CDR3 end, the germline J gene is used to fill in that end. Germline CDR1 and CDR2: MNHNS and SASEGT. The CDR3 totals 13 residues. The germline V and J ends were trimmed by 2 bases and 1 base, with 6 bases remaining between them.

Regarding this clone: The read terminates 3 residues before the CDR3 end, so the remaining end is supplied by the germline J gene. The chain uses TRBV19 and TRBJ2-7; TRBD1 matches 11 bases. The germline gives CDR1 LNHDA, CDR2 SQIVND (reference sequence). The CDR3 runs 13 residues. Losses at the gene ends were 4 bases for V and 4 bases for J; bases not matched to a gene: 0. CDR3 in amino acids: CASSRDRGYEQYF. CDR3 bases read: TGTGCCAGTAGTAGGGACAGGGGGTACGAG.

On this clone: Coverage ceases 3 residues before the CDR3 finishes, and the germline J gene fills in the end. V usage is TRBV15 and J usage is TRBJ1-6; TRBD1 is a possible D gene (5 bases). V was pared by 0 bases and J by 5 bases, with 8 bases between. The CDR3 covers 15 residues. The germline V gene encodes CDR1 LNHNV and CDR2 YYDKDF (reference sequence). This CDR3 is CATSRDPRDNSPLHF. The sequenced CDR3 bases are TGTGCCACCAGCAGAGACCCCAGGGATAATTCACCC.

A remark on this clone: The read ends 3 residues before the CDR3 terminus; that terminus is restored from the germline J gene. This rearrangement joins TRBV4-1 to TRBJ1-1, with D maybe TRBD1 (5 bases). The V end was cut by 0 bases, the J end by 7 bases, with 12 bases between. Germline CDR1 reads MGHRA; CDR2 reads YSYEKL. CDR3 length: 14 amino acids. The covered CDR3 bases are TGCGCCAGCAGCCAAGATTGGGGGGGTCTTGAA. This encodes CASSQDWGGLE. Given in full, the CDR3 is CASSQDWGGLEAFF.

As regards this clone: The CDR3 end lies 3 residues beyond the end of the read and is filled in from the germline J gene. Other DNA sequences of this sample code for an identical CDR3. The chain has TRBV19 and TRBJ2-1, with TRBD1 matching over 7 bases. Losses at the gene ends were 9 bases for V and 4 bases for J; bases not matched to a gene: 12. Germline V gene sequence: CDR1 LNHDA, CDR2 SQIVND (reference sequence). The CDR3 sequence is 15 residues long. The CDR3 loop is CASGPGTEIYNEQFF. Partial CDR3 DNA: TGTGCCAGCGGGCCAGGGACAGAAATTTACAATGAG. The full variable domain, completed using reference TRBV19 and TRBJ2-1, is DGGITQSPKYLFRKEGQNVTLSCEQNLNHDAMYWYRQDPGQGLRLIYYSQIVNDFQKGDIAEGYSVSREKKESFPLTVTSAQKNPTAFYLCASGPGTEIYNEQFFGPGTRLTVL.

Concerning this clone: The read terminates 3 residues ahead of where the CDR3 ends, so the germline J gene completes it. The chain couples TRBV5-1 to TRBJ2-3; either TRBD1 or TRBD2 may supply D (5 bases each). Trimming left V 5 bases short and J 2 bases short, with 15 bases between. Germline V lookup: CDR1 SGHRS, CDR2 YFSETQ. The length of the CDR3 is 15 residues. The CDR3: CASRRGSLLTDTQYF. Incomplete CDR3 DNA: TGCGCCAGCAGGAGGGGTTCCCTACTCACAGATACG. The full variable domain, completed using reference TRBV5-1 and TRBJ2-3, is KAGVTQTPRYLIKTRGQQVTLSCSPISGHRSVSWYQQTPGQGLQFLFEYFSETQRNKGNFPGRFSGRQFSNSRSEMNVSTLELGDSALYLCASRRGSLLTDTQYFGPGTRLTVL.

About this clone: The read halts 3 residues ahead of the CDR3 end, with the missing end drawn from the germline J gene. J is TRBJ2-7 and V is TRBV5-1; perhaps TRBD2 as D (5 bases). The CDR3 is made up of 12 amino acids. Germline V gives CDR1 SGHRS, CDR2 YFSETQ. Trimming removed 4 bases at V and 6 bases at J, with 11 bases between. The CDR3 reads CASSEDFGEQYF. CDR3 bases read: TGCGCCAGCAGCGAGGACTTCGGCGAG.

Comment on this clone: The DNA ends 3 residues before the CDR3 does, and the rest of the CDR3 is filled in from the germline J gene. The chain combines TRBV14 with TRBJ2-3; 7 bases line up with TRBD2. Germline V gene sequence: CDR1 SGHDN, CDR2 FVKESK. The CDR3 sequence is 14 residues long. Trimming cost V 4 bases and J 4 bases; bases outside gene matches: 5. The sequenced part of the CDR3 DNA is TGTGCCAGCAGCCCCTTGAGCGGGGCAGATACG. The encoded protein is CASSPLSGADT. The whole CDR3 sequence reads CASSPLSGADTQYF.

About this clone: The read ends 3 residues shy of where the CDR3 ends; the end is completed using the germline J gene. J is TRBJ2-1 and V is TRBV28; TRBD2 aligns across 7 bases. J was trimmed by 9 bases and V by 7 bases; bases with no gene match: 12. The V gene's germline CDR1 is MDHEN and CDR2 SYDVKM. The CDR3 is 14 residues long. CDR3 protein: CASTPSRTSREQFF. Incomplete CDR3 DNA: TGTGCCAGCACCCCTAGCCGGACTAGTCGTGAG.

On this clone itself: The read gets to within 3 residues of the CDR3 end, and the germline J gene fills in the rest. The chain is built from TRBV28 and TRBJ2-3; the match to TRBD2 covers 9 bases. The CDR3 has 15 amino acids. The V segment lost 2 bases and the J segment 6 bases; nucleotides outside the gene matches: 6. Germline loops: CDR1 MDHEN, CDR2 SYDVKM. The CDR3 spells CASSLARGGRDTQYF. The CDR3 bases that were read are TGTGCCAGCAGTTTAGCGCGGGGGGGACGCGATACG.

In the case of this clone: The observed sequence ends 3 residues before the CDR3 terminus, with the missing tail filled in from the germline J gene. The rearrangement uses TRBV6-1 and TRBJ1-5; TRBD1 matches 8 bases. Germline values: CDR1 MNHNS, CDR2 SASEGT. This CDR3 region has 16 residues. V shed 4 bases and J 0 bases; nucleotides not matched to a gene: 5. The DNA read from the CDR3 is TGTGCCAGCAGTGTACGGACAGGGCATAGCAATCAGCCC. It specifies CASSVRTGHSNQP. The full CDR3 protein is CASSVRTGHSNQPQHF.

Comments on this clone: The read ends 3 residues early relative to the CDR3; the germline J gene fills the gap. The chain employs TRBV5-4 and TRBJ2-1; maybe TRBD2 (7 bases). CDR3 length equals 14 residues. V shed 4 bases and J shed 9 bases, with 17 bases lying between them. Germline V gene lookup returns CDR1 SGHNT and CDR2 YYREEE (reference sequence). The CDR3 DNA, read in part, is TGTGCCAGCAGCGGAGGGGGGGCGAGGAGTGAG. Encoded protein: CASSGGGARSE. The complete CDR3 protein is CASSGGGARSEQFF.

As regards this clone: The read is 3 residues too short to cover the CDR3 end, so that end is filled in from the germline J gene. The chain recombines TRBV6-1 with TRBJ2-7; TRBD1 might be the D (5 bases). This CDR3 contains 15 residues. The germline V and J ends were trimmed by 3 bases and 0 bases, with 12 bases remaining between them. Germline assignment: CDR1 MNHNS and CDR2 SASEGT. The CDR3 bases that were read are TGTGCCAGCAGTGATTTTGGCAGGGCCTCCTACGAG. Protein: CASSDFGRASYE. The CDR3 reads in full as CASSDFGRASYEQYF.

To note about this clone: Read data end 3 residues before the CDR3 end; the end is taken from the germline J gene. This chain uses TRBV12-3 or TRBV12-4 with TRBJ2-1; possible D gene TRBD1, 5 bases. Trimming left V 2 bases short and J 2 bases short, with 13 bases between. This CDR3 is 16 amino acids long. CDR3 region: CASSLSLWGPYNEQFF. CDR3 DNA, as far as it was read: TGTGCCAGCAGTTTATCGCTTTGGGGCCCCTACAATGAG.

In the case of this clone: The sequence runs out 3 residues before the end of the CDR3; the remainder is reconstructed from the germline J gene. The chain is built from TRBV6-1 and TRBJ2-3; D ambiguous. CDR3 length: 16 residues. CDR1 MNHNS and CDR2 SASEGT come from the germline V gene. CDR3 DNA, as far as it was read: TGTGCCAGCAGTCAAGAGGTCCTAAATAGCAATCAGCCG. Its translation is CASSQEVLNSNQP. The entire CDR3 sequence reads CASSQEVLNSNQPQYF.